The sequence of this T cell receptor beta chain was determined in a study of cytomegalovirus exposure and HLA in healthy donors. Comment on this clone: Its antigen is not identified.

The donors were members of the validation cohort, which comprised more than 90 subjects and was separate from the first cohort of 666 subjects. The study, taken as a whole, reports: With high specificity and sensitivity, the classifier reportedly diagnosed cytomegalovirus status.

Germline V CDR1 and CDR2: SEHNR, FQNEAQ (reference sequence). V dropped 1 base and J dropped 4 bases, with 7 bases sitting between them. This CDR3 has 13 residues. Using immunoSEQ multiplex PCR, the repertoire was profiled, and TCRdb retains in-frame clones only, with some absent. Found here are approximately 220,000 clones, approximately 90% of them singletons; the top ten hold 2.6%. Sequenced sample: PBMCs. The TCR sequence derives from a man younger than 35 in good health and CMV-seronegative. V usage is TRBV7-9 and J usage is TRBJ1-1; D is uncertain. The CDR3 region has the DNA TGTGCCAGCAGCTTAGATCCGAGCACTGAAGCTTTCTTT. Translation gives CASSLDPSTEAFF.